This is a list of T cell receptor beta chains from one sample in a study of T-cell memory formation after mild COVID-19. One entry per CDR3 protein results from TCRdb running MiXCR on the 5' RACE reads. The sample has under 550,000 distinct CDR3 sequences; more than 15% are singletons. Sequenced sample: PBMCs or a T cell subset sorted from them (not recorded which). Receptors originate from a man between 18 and 29 years old who had mild COVID-19 (a few samples of this study predate the infection). Cell type and time point are not known. Both conserved end residues are trimmed from each CDR3. Fields, in order: D gene, V gene, J gene, CDR3 protein. The D gene is left open where the match is weak.

d_call: -
v_call: TRBV20-1
j_call: TRBJ1-2
cdr3_aa: SATGHGGYT

d_call: TRBD1
v_call: TRBV7-3
j_call: TRBJ2-2
cdr3_aa: ASSLRPPRDRVGTGELF

d_call: -
v_call: TRBV7-2
j_call: TRBJ1-2
cdr3_aa: ASSLAGDDGYT

d_call: -
v_call: TRBV29-1
j_call: TRBJ1-1
cdr3_aa: SVEGVGGANTEAF

d_call: TRBD2
v_call: TRBV5-4
j_call: TRBJ2-3
cdr3_aa: ASSWGLAGGPDTQY

d_call: TRBD2
v_call: TRBV6-5
j_call: TRBJ2-3
cdr3_aa: ASRPGLAIDTQY

d_call: TRBD2
v_call: TRBV4-3
j_call: TRBJ2-4
cdr3_aa: ASSQEGRGLAKNIQY

d_call: TRBD1
v_call: TRBV7-9
j_call: TRBJ1-2
cdr3_aa: ASSFRDSPNYGYT

d_call: -
v_call: TRBV5-1
j_call: TRBJ2-7
cdr3_aa: ASSYGDGAPYEQY

d_call: -
v_call: TRBV4-2
j_call: TRBJ2-7
cdr3_aa: ASSSGGSLYEQY

d_call: -
v_call: TRBV9
j_call: TRBJ1-5
cdr3_aa: ASSVGGSNQPQH

d_call: -
v_call: TRBV12-3/TRBV12-4
j_call: TRBJ1-6
cdr3_aa: ASGTRNNSPLH

d_call: -
v_call: TRBV4-2
j_call: TRBJ2-7
cdr3_aa: ASSQRGSSYEQY

d_call: TRBD2
v_call: TRBV7-3
j_call: TRBJ2-5
cdr3_aa: ASSRTSGAETQY

d_call: -
v_call: TRBV12-3/TRBV12-4
j_call: TRBJ2-1
cdr3_aa: ASLKGDLHEQF

d_call: TRBD1
v_call: TRBV5-1
j_call: TRBJ2-7
cdr3_aa: ASSLGQGAKDYEQY

d_call: TRBD1
v_call: TRBV20-1
j_call: TRBJ2-7
cdr3_aa: SAREDTRQGAPYEQY

d_call: -
v_call: TRBV3-1
j_call: TRBJ1-2
cdr3_aa: ASSPNRGYGYT

d_call: -
v_call: TRBV7-9
j_call: TRBJ1-2
cdr3_aa: ASSLFGTVHGYT

d_call: -
v_call: TRBV7-2
j_call: TRBJ1-3
cdr3_aa: ASSLGPQAYTIY

d_call: TRBD1
v_call: TRBV9
j_call: TRBJ1-3
cdr3_aa: ASSVKAGTGNGDTIY

d_call: TRBD1
v_call: TRBV12-3/TRBV12-4
j_call: TRBJ2-7
cdr3_aa: ASSPTGQGEWSYEQY

d_call: -
v_call: TRBV4-3
j_call: TRBJ2-1
cdr3_aa: ASSQESRGATENNEQF

d_call: TRBD2
v_call: TRBV2
j_call: TRBJ2-1
cdr3_aa: ASSGGGSSYNEQF

d_call: TRBD1
v_call: TRBV18
j_call: TRBJ1-5
cdr3_aa: ASADRRGNQPQH

d_call: -
v_call: TRBV6-1
j_call: TRBJ1-5
cdr3_aa: ASSDWGGAPQPQH

d_call: TRBD1
v_call: TRBV6-1
j_call: TRBJ1-5
cdr3_aa: ASRVLSRTGGYSNQPQH

d_call: -
v_call: TRBV5-1
j_call: TRBJ2-6
cdr3_aa: ASSSTGTPGANVLT

d_call: TRBD1
v_call: TRBV30
j_call: TRBJ2-5
cdr3_aa: AWSGQGVETQY

d_call: -
v_call: TRBV9
j_call: TRBJ1-5
cdr3_aa: ASSPDGHSNQPQH

d_call: -
v_call: TRBV5-1
j_call: TRBJ2-1
cdr3_aa: ASSLDRVPGYNEQF

d_call: TRBD1
v_call: TRBV7-2
j_call: TRBJ2-2
cdr3_aa: ASSPIPGQGYTGEMF

d_call: -
v_call: TRBV7-2
j_call: TRBJ1-1
cdr3_aa: ASSFAVNTEAF

d_call: -
v_call: TRBV7-9
j_call: TRBJ1-4
cdr3_aa: ASSGGHEKLF

d_call: -
v_call: TRBV7-2
j_call: TRBJ1-1
cdr3_aa: ASSLDPVMNTEAF

d_call: TRBD1
v_call: TRBV9
j_call: TRBJ1-3
cdr3_aa: ASSEDRVVSGNTIY

d_call: -
v_call: TRBV6-5
j_call: TRBJ2-6
cdr3_aa: ASGVVSGANVLT

d_call: -
v_call: TRBV21-1
j_call: TRBJ2-1
cdr3_aa: ASSTRDRGPPSYNEQF

d_call: -
v_call: TRBV5-1
j_call: TRBJ2-2
cdr3_aa: ASSPDSTTGELF

d_call: TRBD2
v_call: TRBV7-2
j_call: TRBJ2-1
cdr3_aa: ASSLAGTSGNNEQF

d_call: -
v_call: TRBV5-1
j_call: TRBJ2-3
cdr3_aa: ASSKDGYTDTQY

d_call: TRBD1
v_call: TRBV29-1
j_call: TRBJ1-4
cdr3_aa: SAKDRETNEKLF

d_call: TRBD2
v_call: TRBV7-2
j_call: TRBJ2-3
cdr3_aa: ASSLPLAGGDTQY

d_call: TRBD1
v_call: TRBV12-3/TRBV12-4
j_call: TRBJ2-1
cdr3_aa: ASTPRGRDRGYNEQF

d_call: TRBD2
v_call: TRBV14
j_call: TRBJ2-1
cdr3_aa: ASTRGGSDEQF

d_call: -
v_call: TRBV5-1
j_call: TRBJ2-3
cdr3_aa: ASSFGVYGTDTQY

d_call: -
v_call: TRBV20-1
j_call: TRBJ2-1
cdr3_aa: SARQGLGYNEQF

d_call: -
v_call: TRBV6-6
j_call: TRBJ2-5
cdr3_aa: ASSYSRPASGDQY

d_call: TRBD1
v_call: TRBV5-1
j_call: TRBJ1-1
cdr3_aa: ASRFDTGGRKEAF

d_call: -
v_call: TRBV4-2
j_call: TRBJ1-1
cdr3_aa: ASSRSGHKNTEAF

d_call: TRBD1
v_call: TRBV25-1
j_call: TRBJ2-7
cdr3_aa: ASSAGQGDHEQY

d_call: -
v_call: TRBV6-5
j_call: TRBJ1-1
cdr3_aa: ASSYTGGTEAF

d_call: -
v_call: TRBV7-2
j_call: TRBJ2-1
cdr3_aa: ASSLVSRAGSNEQF